This T cell receptor (beta chain) was sequenced for a study of shared clonotypes between healthy human individuals (dated by TCRdb to 2020 to 2022). Concerning the study at large: The cohort included a few men and two women between 18 and 49 years of age. For each donor, three plates each were used for CD4 naive and CD4 memory, two plates were used for CD8 naive, and one plate was used for CD8 memory. Blood TCR repertoires of a handful of healthy adults were deeply sequenced to estimate repertoire size and the extent of clonotype sharing between individuals. Libraries were prepared and TCR repertoires were sequenced by different laboratories using diverse techniques, in order to increase sequencing depth and limit assay-specific biases. Between about 0.94 and 8.9 billion PBMCs per donor were obtained by leukapheresis. General findings and caveats noted by the study authors: Naive subsets generally had larger estimated clonotype richness than memory subsets. Pairwise subsampling led to the expectation that sequencing depth would affect the degree of clonotype sharing among donors. Higher generation probabilities were observed for clonotypes shared by all four sorted-subset donors than for non-shared clonotypes. Because the study included only a small number of donors, the genetic and exposure-history diversity represented was limited. Incomplete sequencing was indicated by rarefaction of sorted-subset datasets, despite the large sequencing depth. When four donors were compared, the shared fraction of clonotypes was around 4.6% for naive CD4, around 3.6% for naive CD8, about 2.5% for memory CD4, and less than 0.5% for memory CD8. Sampling was restricted to blood, and TCR repertoires in tissues likely differ from the TCR repertoires found in blood.

TCR CDR3 regions were amplified from genomic DNA by multiplex PCR using the deep immunoSEQ assay. Extracted genomic DNA from each cell subset was spread evenly across all wells of several immunoSEQ 96-well plates, with each plate serving as a replicate. Each replicate PCR for sorted subsets received about 220 ng genomic DNA, equal to tens of thousands of T cell genomes. Purified libraries were measured with a Qubit 3.0 fluorometer, size-checked on a Bioanalyzer 2100, and measured again with the KAPA Library Quantification kit. A separate single-read 150-cycle Illumina NextSeq 550 flow cell was used to sequence each immunoSEQ 96-well plate. The authors' pipeline ran thus. The immunoSEQ output contained only junctional sequences without quality scores, so filtering could not match that applied to full-length reads. Sequences were annotated with PyIR, a Python wrapper for IgBLAST v1.9, and V/J genes and CDR3 were assigned using IMGT germline references. Reads with weak V/J assignments (E-value above 1e-6), missing CDR3, stop codons, out-of-frame junctions, or ambiguous translated residues were removed. V3J clonotypes were defined as sequences sharing the same inferred V gene, J gene, and CDR3 amino acid sequence. To compute the percentage overlap between repertoires, the number of shared unique clonotypes was divided by the size of the smaller repertoire. Richness of each repertoire was evaluated using RTK rarefaction, the Chao1 estimator, and Recon v2.1 estimates of unobserved clonotypes. Generation probabilities for all TCRbeta clonotypes obtained by the gDNA method from four donors were computed using OLGA. TCRdb holds this immuneACCESS table with in-frame rearrangements only. Some clones are missing; in checked studies, unresolved V genes explain under half, and the rest has no known cause. V, J and clone size are taken as reported in that table, and D and trimming were inferred from the DNA itself. For this sample the table gives roughly 890,000 clones, of which about 92% were detected only once. 24% of the sample is held by the ten biggest clonotypes.

Relative to germline, V is 5 bases shorter and J is 9 bases shorter, with 14 bases between their ends. The CDR3 runs 13 amino acids, cysteine and phenylalanine included. Only CDR3 DNA is held: 39 bases, read in frame from base 1. Taken from the germline V gene (reference sequence), the CDR1 and CDR2 loops are SEHNR and FQNEAQ. CD8 naive samples were CD45RO-negative cells positively selected for CCR7, giving a CD45RA+CCR7+ population that excluded TemRA cells. The donors were healthy, HIV-negative adults with no recently reported acute infections or vaccinations. Every donor was a Caucasian adult living in Nashville, Tennessee, USA. Blood was obtained by leukapheresis, after which PBMCs were separated by Ficoll-Histopaque density gradient centrifugation and cryopreserved in liquid nitrogen vapor phase. Analytical flow cytometry was used to check the purity and quantity of each magnetically sorted T cell population. From each sorted fraction, genomic DNA was isolated and quantified by UV absorbance on a Nanodrop 2000c.

Remarks on this clone: The antigen this receptor binds is unknown. No much larger clonotype is one base removed from it; base qualities were not supplied.

The sequence is built from TRBV7-9 and TRBJ2-1, with no reliable assignment of the D segment. The sample taken for sequencing was naive CD8+ T cells sorted from blood. Reading the label with the study, this specimen's cell subset or site is: CD45RA+CCR7+. This receptor was taken from a man in his thirties or forties in good health. The CDR3 sequence is CASSLTSSPEQFF. The DNA is TGTGCCAGCAGCCTAACGAGCTCTCCTGAGCAGTTCTTC. Where the CDR3 stops, the reference TRBV7-9 and TRBJ2-1 genes take over; the full variable domain is DTGVSQNPRHKITKRGQNVTFRCDPISEHNRLYWYRQTLGQGPEFLTYFQNEAQLEKSRLLSDRFSAERPKGSFSTLEIQRTEQGDSAMYLCASSLTSSPEQFFGPGTRLTVL.